The 25 T cell receptor beta chains listed next were all sequenced from one sample in a study of OX40 agonist ivuxolimab in advanced cancers. The repertoire was sequenced with immunoSEQ multiplex PCR; TCRdb's copy has only in-frame clones and lacks some. The data show about 67,000 clones, roughly nine tenths seen once. This specimen consisted of CD4+ or CD8+ T cells sorted from blood, obtained in a trial of the OX40 agonist ivuxolimab. These receptors all come from an adult with an advanced solid tumor such as melanoma, head and neck, liver or kidney cancer.

J is TRBJ1-2 and V is TRBV18; TRBD1 might be the D (5 bases). CDR3 length: 14 amino acids. Germline V lookup: CDR1 KGHSH, CDR2 LQKENI. V lost 6 bases and J lost 7, with 18 bases in between. CDR3 nucleotide sequence: TGTGCCAGCTCTCCCCCTGGGGCCCCCTCTGGCTACACCTTC. Encoded protein: CASSPPGAPSGYTF.

This sequence joins TRBV27 and TRBJ2-5; 7 bases are shared with TRBD1. From germline, CDR1 is MNHEY and CDR2 SMNVEV (reference sequence). The junction had 2 bases not matched to a gene; V was cut back by 6 bases and J by 4 bases. CDR3 length equals 12 residues. CDR3 DNA: TGTGCCAGCAGCAGGGACAGAGAGACCCAGTACTTC. Translation: CASSRDRETQYF.

The chain couples TRBV7-8 to TRBJ2-3, with 10 bases matching TRBD1. Germline CDR1 SGHVS, CDR2 FQNEAQ. V was pared by 5 bases and J by 5 bases, with 7 bases of the junction left unmatched. The CDR3 runs 15 residues. This chain's CDR3 is CASSSRDRGLDTQYF. For the CDR3, the DNA is TGTGCCAGCAGCAGCCGGGACAGGGGACTAGATACGCAGTATTTT. The whole variable domain, remainder taken from reference TRBV7-8 and TRBJ2-3, is GAGVSQSPRYKVAKRGQDVALRCDPISGHVSLFWYQQALGQGPEFLTYFQNEAQLDKSGLPSDRFFAERPEGSVSTLKIQRTQQEDSAVYLCASSSRDRGLDTQYFGPGTRLTVL.

The V and J genes are TRBV19 and TRBJ2-3; D is perhaps TRBD1 or TRBD2 (6 bases each). The CDR3 covers 16 residues. The V and J ends lost 4 bases and 3 bases respectively, with 17 bases between them. Germline lookup yields CDR1 LNHDA and CDR2 SQIVND (reference sequence). CDR3 protein: CASSTTGRRETDTQYF. Here the CDR3 DNA reads TGTGCCAGTAGTACAACAGGGAGGAGAGAGACAGATACGCAGTATTTT.

The chain has TRBV19 and TRBJ2-7; D is perhaps TRBD2 (6 bases). There are 13 residues in the CDR3. The germline gives CDR1 LNHDA, CDR2 SQIVND (reference sequence). The V and J ends lost 6 bases and 7 bases respectively, with 16 bases between them. CDR3 residues: CASRPRGSGEQYF. DNA for the CDR3: TGTGCCAGTAGACCGCGGGGTTCAGGGGAGCAGTACTTC.

This clone was seen only once. The V call is TRBV13, the J call TRBJ2-1; 7 positions match TRBD2. Germline V gene sequence: CDR1 PRHDT, CDR2 FYEKMQ (reference sequence). Trimming removed 4 bases from V and 7 bases from J; junction bases left unmatched: 13. The CDR3 extends over 16 amino acids. The CDR3 coding sequence is TGTGCCAGCAGCTCCCATCTGGGCGGGAGATCGAATGAGCAGTTCTTC. Its protein product is CASSSHLGGRSNEQFF. Using reference TRBV13 and TRBJ2-1 for the parts outside the CDR3, the full variable domain is AAGVIQSPRHLIKEKRETATLKCYPIPRHDTVYWYQQGPGQDPQFLISFYEKMQSDKGSIPDRFSAQQFSDYHSELNMSSLELGDSALYFCASSSHLGGRSNEQFFGPGTRLTVL.

The gene calls are TRBV28 and TRBJ1-2, with TRBD1 as a possible D gene (5 bases). V dropped 2 bases and J dropped 6 bases, with 10 bases sitting between them. CDR3 length: 13 residues. The germline V gene encodes CDR1 MDHEN and CDR2 SYDVKM. The CDR3 DNA sequence: TGTGCCAGCAGTTTAGGGGGAAAAGATGGCTACACCTTC. Protein product: CASSLGGKDGYTF.

The chain recombines TRBV19 with TRBJ1-1; maybe TRBD1 (6 bases). From germline, CDR1 is LNHDA and CDR2 SQIVND (reference sequence). The CDR3 consists of 15 residues. The ends were cut back, 4 bases at V and 2 bases at J, with 14 bases in the middle. The CDR3 region is CASSTNGQFNTEAFF. The CDR3 nucleotides read TGTGCCAGTAGTACCAACGGACAGTTTAACACTGAAGCTTTCTTT.

The rearrangement uses TRBV5-1 and TRBJ2-3, with 8 bases that match TRBD2. From germline, CDR1 is SGHRS and CDR2 YFSETQ. The V segment lost 1 base and the J segment 4 bases; nucleotides outside the gene matches: 11. The CDR3 extends over 17 amino acids. DNA for the CDR3: TGCGCCAGCAGCTTGAGCCTGCGACTAGCGACTCCAGATACGCAGTATTTT. The encoded protein is CASSLSLRLATPDTQYF.

In nucleotides, the CDR3 is TGTGCCAGCAGTGCGGGACAGGGTATAGGAAAGACCCAGTACTTC. It yields the protein CASSAGQGIGKTQYF. This chain uses TRBV25-1 with TRBJ2-5; TRBD1 agrees at 9 bases. The CDR3 has 15 amino acids. CDR1 is MGHDK and CDR2 is SYGVNS in the germline V gene. Trimming took 4 bases from V and 6 from J; bases not matched to a gene: 9.

V usage is TRBV6-6 and J usage is TRBJ1-2; D is perhaps TRBD1 (6 bases). In germline, CDR1 is MNHNY, CDR2 SVGAGI (reference sequence). V gave up 4 bases and J gave up 3 bases, with 15 bases separating them. The CDR3 has 15 amino acids. Written as DNA, the CDR3 is TGTGCCAGCAGTTCGCACGGCCCAGGGGACTATGGCTACACCTTC. As protein: CASSSHGPGDYGYTF.

This clone has more than one count but fewer than ten. V is TRBV30 and J is TRBJ2-3, with unresolved D. There are 15 residues in the CDR3. The V end lost 2 bases, the J end lost 0 bases, and 12 bases lay between the germline ends. Germline CDR1 GTSNPN, CDR2 SVGIG (reference sequence). DNA for the CDR3: TGTGCCTGGAGTCGACTGAAAACTAGCACAGATACGCAGTATTTT. The encoded protein is CAWSRLKTSTDTQYF.

V gene TRBV9 combines with J gene TRBJ1-1; 8 nucleotides align to TRBD1. V trimming: 1 base; J trimming: 5 bases; junction bases outside the gene matches: 4. Germline V gene lookup returns CDR1 SGDLS and CDR2 YYNGEE. The CDR3 sequence is 14 residues long. In DNA, the CDR3 is TGTGCCAGCAGCGTACTCACAGGGGGTACTGAAGCTTTCTTT. Its protein product is CASSVLTGGTEAFF.

The chain is built from TRBV10-1 and TRBJ2-7, with 10 bases identical to TRBD2. This CDR3 has 18 residues. Germline assignment: CDR1 WNHNN and CDR2 SYGVQD (reference sequence). The V and J ends lost 7 bases and 1 base, in that order; junction bases with no gene match: 16. The CDR3 sequence is CASICPSGRAWGSYEQYF. The CDR3 coding sequence is TGCGCCAGCATCTGTCCCAGCGGGAGGGCCTGGGGGTCCTACGAGCAGTACTTC.

The chain employs TRBV5-6 and TRBJ2-7; D is uncertain. Germline loops: CDR1 SGHDT, CDR2 YYEEEE. V lost 0 bases, J lost 3 bases, and 4 bases lay in between. The CDR3 sequence is 12 residues long. CDR3: CASSLVSYEQYF. Written as DNA, the CDR3 is TGTGCCAGCAGCTTGGTTAGCTACGAGCAGTACTTC.

This chain uses TRBV18 with TRBJ2-1; 13 nucleotides align to TRBD2. V gave up 2 bases and J gave up 8 bases; unmatched junction bases: 6. The CDR3 runs 16 residues. Germline loops: CDR1 KGHSH, CDR2 LQKENI. In nucleotides, the CDR3 is TGTGCCAGCTCACCAACGGGACTAGCGGGACCGGATGAGCAGTTCTTC. Protein product: CASSPTGLAGPDEQFF.

This chain uses TRBV29-1 with TRBJ1-4; D remains ambiguous. The V end lost 4 bases, the J end lost 3 bases, and 9 bases lay between the germline ends. The germline V gene has CDR1 SQVTM and CDR2 ANQGSEA. The CDR3 is 13 residues long. The CDR3 reads CSVGGLPNEKLFF. The DNA of the CDR3 is TGCAGCGTTGGTGGGTTGCCTAATGAAAAACTGTTTTTT.

In its sample, this clone was seen a few times. The chain recombines TRBV7-9 with TRBJ2-1; TRBD2 agrees at 13 bases. Germline CDR1 and CDR2: SEHNR and FQNEAQ (reference sequence). V shed 5 bases, J shed 5 bases, and the junction held 12 bases outside the gene matches. The CDR3 extends over 18 amino acids. CDR3 amino acids: CASSLTGLAGVGDNEQFF. CDR3 DNA: TGTGCCAGCAGCCTAACCGGACTAGCGGGAGTTGGGGACAATGAGCAGTTCTTC.

CDR3 nucleotides: TGTGCCAGTAGTATTCACCAGCCCGGGGAGCTGTTTTTT. This codes for CASSIHQPGELFF. The V call is TRBV19, the J call TRBJ2-2; D is unresolved. The length of the CDR3 is 13 residues. V gave up 3 bases and J gave up 6 bases, with 8 bases separating them. Germline V CDR1 and CDR2: LNHDA, SQIVND (reference sequence).

The chain uses TRBV7-8 and TRBJ2-1; D not resolved. Germline CDR1 is SGHVS and CDR2 is FQNEAQ. Trimming shortened V by 1 base and J by 6 bases, and 7 bases separated the two germline ends. The CDR3 consists of 13 residues. This CDR3 is CASSLVGVNEQFF. CDR3 nucleotide sequence: TGTGCCAGCAGCTTAGTTGGGGTCAATGAGCAGTTCTTC.

Comment on this clone: Other DNA sequences in the sample encode the same CDR3. The chain carries TRBV6-5 and TRBJ1-5; D may be TRBD1 (5 bases). The CDR3 is 15 amino acids. CDR1 MNHEY and CDR2 SVGAGI come from the germline V gene. V lost 0 bases and J 7 bases, leaving 13 bases between the germline ends. The CDR3 protein is CASSYSRGRGQPQHF. Here the CDR3 DNA reads TGTGCCAGCAGTTACTCAAGGGGCCGGGGACAGCCCCAGCATTTT.

V usage is TRBV6-1 and J usage is TRBJ2-7; D might be TRBD1 (6 bases). Trimming shortened V by 8 bases and J by 0 bases, and 14 bases separated the two germline ends. The CDR3 is made up of 14 amino acids. The V gene's germline CDR1 is MNHNS and CDR2 SASEGT. CDR3: CASGRDMSSYEQYF. The CDR3 DNA reads TGTGCCAGCGGCCGGGACATGAGCTCCTACGAGCAGTACTTC.

The rearrangement joins TRBV10-2 to TRBJ1-3; D is undetermined. Deletions cut 2 bases from V and 2 bases from J, with 10 bases between. Per the germline V gene, CDR1 is WSHSY and CDR2 is SAAADI. CDR3 length: 15 residues. The chain's CDR3 is CASSESGRAGNTIYF. The CDR3 DNA reads TGCGCCAGCAGTGAGAGCGGGCGGGCTGGAAACACCATATATTTT.

This clone has only one observation. The gene calls are TRBV6-5 and TRBJ2-1; tentatively, D is TRBD1 (6 bases). V lost 8 bases to trimming and J lost 7 bases, with 9 bases between them. The germline CDR1 and CDR2 sequences are MNHEY and SVGAGI. The CDR3 has 11 amino acids. The CDR3 protein is CASSRGNEQFF. CDR3 bases: TGTGCCAGCTCCAGGGGAAATGAGCAGTTCTTC.

The chain uses TRBV6-5 and TRBJ2-7, with 7 bases fitting TRBD2. Looked up from germline, CDR1 is MNHEY and CDR2 is SVGAGI. The V segment lost 6 bases and the J segment 4 bases; nucleotides outside the gene matches: 9. CDR3 length: 14 residues. As DNA, the CDR3 is TGTGCCAGCAGCGCTAGTCAGGGAGGGTACGAGCAGTACTTC. Translating gives CASSASQGGYEQYF.